There are a few counts of the clone carrying this T cell receptor (beta chain). The sample is drawn from a study of blood T cell repertoires in COVID-19. Whole-study context: Some COVID-19 samples were acute and others convalescent; all came from the United States, Italy and Spain. In each case, the material was cDNA or gDNA derived from T cells, B-cell-depleted T cells, or PBMCs.

In the original workflow: Using reference gene primer amplification, nucleated cell counts were estimated. The table came from immunoSEQ multiplex PCR; TCRdb's copy has only in-frame clones and leaves some out. The D gene and trimming were derived from the DNA, and the V and J assignments and clone size from that table. This table has about 120,000 clones, more than 60% appearing once. V shed 2 bases and J shed 5 bases, with 9 bases lying between them. Germline V lookup: CDR1 SGHTA, CDR2 FQGNSA. The CDR3 has 14 amino acids. Sequenced input: peripheral blood. The receptor comes from a man in his fifties or sixties with acute or convalescent COVID-19. The chain uses TRBV7-2 and TRBJ1-4; a weak D match, TRBD1 (5 bases). As DNA, the CDR3 is TGTGCCAGCAGCTTAATACAGGCGAATGAAAAACTGTTTTTT. Translation: CASSLIQANEKLFF.